This TCR beta chain emerged from a study of T cells in Graves' hyperthyroidism and ophthalmopathy. This clonotype was counted ten times or more. At one end the junction does not follow the germline gene, possibly because of a read error. From RNA transcripts, TCR beta CDR3 regions were amplified. The HTBI primer set served for first-round RT-PCR of the TCR CDR3. TCRdb re-called the multiplex PCR reads with MiXCR, one entry per CDR3 protein. The sample lists around 300,000 distinct CDR3 sequences; around a quarter were seen once. The sample consisted of blood. This TCR was recovered from a man aged 35 to 55 with Graves' hyperthyroidism that later progressed to Graves' ophthalmopathy.

DNA of the CDR3: TGCGCCAGCAGCTTGTCAGTGTTAAGACAAGAGGCCCAGTACTTC. Its protein is CASSLSVLRQEAQYF. V is TRBV5-1 and J is TRBJ2-5; D is unclear. CDR1 is SGHRS, CDR2 YFSETQ, per germline. The CDR3 length is 15 residues.